These 10 T cell receptor beta chains share one sample of origin, sequenced in a study of T cell clonality in common variable immunodeficiency. Method: immunoSEQ multiplex PCR; TCRdb's copy keeps in-frame clones and lacks some. In total the sample includes approximately 64,000 clones, none of them seen once. Sequenced: peripheral blood mononuclear cells. These receptors were obtained from a person aged 18 to 70 in good health.

This clone was picked up many times. The CDR3 goes on 3 residues after the read ends, and that part is filled in from the germline J gene. This sequence joins TRBV5-1 and TRBJ1-3, with D possibly TRBD1 on 6 matching bases. V dropped 0 bases and J dropped 0 bases, with 7 bases sitting between them. In germline, CDR1 is SGHRS, CDR2 YFSETQ. This CDR3 region has 15 residues. The CDR3 loop reads CASSLGTASGNTIYF. The CDR3 DNA, read in part, is TGCGCCAGCAGCTTGGGGACAGCCTCTGGAAACACC. Full variable domain (outside the CDR3, taken from reference TRBV5-1 and TRBJ1-3): KAGVTQTPRYLIKTRGQQVTLSCSPISGHRSVSWYQQTPGQGLQFLFEYFSETQRNKGNFPGRFSGRQFSNSRSEMNVSTLELGDSALYLCASSLGTASGNTIYFGEGSWLTVV.

This clone was observed many times. The read gets to within 3 residues of the CDR3 end, and the germline J gene fills in the rest. The chain carries TRBV5-1 and TRBJ1-3, with 7 bases that match TRBD1. The CDR3 length is 21 residues. CDR1 is SGHRS, CDR2 YFSETQ, per germline. V gave up 0 bases and J gave up 1 base; unmatched junction bases: 19. CDR3 amino acids: CASSLGEGQNFGGRSGNTIYF. The part of the CDR3 DNA that was read is TGCGCCAGCAGCTTGGGGGAGGGACAGAATTTTGGGGGAAGATCTGGAAACACC.

This clone was seen repeatedly, ten times or more. The DNA ends 3 residues before the CDR3 does, and the rest of the CDR3 is filled in from the germline J gene. The chain joins TRBV5-1 to TRBJ2-3; 8 nucleotides agree with TRBD1. This CDR3 is built from 15 residues. Per germline, CDR1 SGHRS and CDR2 YFSETQ. With V trimmed by 6 bases and J by 4 bases, 10 bases remained unmatched. The DNA read from the CDR3 is TGCGCCAGCAAGAGGCAGGGGGCCCCATCAGATACG. It yields the protein CASKRQGAPSDT. The full CDR3 protein reads CASKRQGAPSDTQYF.

The table lists this clone with many counts. The read finishes 3 residues shy of the CDR3 end, and the germline J gene is used to complete it. This chain links TRBV29-1 with TRBJ1-1; TRBD1 agrees at 8 bases. The germline V gene has CDR1 SQVTM and CDR2 ANQGSEA. V lost 6 bases to trimming and J lost 7 bases; unmatched junction nucleotides: 7. CDR3 length equals 12 residues. The CDR3: CSVPGGADEAFF. The CDR3 bases that were read are TGCAGCGTGCCAGGGGGCGCAGATGAA.

This clone has a count of ten or more. The CDR3 spells CASSPAGQTPYEQYF. The sequenced CDR3 bases are TGTGCCAGCAGCCCGGCAGGACAGACCCCCTACGAG. The chain combines TRBV5-8 with TRBJ2-7; D is perhaps TRBD1 (6 bases). The DNA ends 3 residues before the CDR3 does, and the rest of the CDR3 is filled in from the germline J gene. The germline V gene has CDR1 SGHTS and CDR2 YDEGEE. V lost 4 bases to trimming and J lost 2 bases, with 16 bases between them. The CDR3 has 15 amino acids.

This clone was recorded many times. The CDR3 extends 3 residues past the end of the read, so its final part is completed from the germline J gene. V and J are TRBV20-1 and TRBJ1-6; 7 bases match TRBD1. Trimming removed 7 bases from V and 8 bases from J; junction bases left unmatched: 8. Germline V gene lookup returns CDR1 DFQATT and CDR2 SNEGSKA (reference sequence). The CDR3 extends over 13 amino acids. The chain's CDR3 is CSVLQGRDSPLHF. The CDR3 DNA, read in part, is TGCAGTGTGTTACAGGGGCGTGATTCACCC.

This clone was seen more than once but under ten times. The CDR3 goes on 3 residues after the read ends, and that part is filled in from the germline J gene. The V call is TRBV11-1, the J call TRBJ2-1, with D perhaps TRBD1 (5 bases). The CDR3 length is 12 residues. V lost 0 bases to trimming and J lost 9 bases, with 6 bases between them. Germline V lookup: CDR1 SGHAT, CDR2 FQDESV (reference sequence). The CDR3 sequence is CASSLADSEQFF. The part of the CDR3 DNA that was read is TGTGCCAGCAGCTTAGCCGACAGTGAG. The variable domain in full, completed from reference TRBV11-1 and TRBJ2-1, reads EAEVAQSPRYKITEKSQAVAFWCDPISGHATLYWYRQILGQGPELLVQFQDESVVDDSQLPKDRFSAERLKGVDSTLKIQPAELGDSAMYLCASSLADSEQFFGPGTRLTVL.

This clone was observed at least ten times. The read halts 3 residues ahead of the CDR3 end, with the missing end drawn from the germline J gene. The rearrangement links TRBV4-1 to TRBJ2-7; D is possibly TRBD2 (6 bases). V was trimmed by 1 base and J by 4 bases, leaving 8 bases between them. This CDR3 comprises 13 residues. CDR1 is MGHRA and CDR2 is YSYEKL in the germline V gene. CDR3 protein: CASSQGGDYEQYF. The DNA read from the CDR3 is TGCGCCAGCAGCCAAGGGGGGGATTACGAG.

This clone was seen ten or more times. The sequenced fragment ends 3 residues before the CDR3 boundary, so the rest is inferred from the germline J gene. The V and J genes are TRBV6-1 and TRBJ2-7; no reliable D call. The V end was cut by 3 bases, the J end by 3 bases, with 12 bases between. The CDR3 has 14 amino acids. Germline-derived CDR1 and CDR2 are MNHNS and SASEGT. The DNA read from the CDR3 is TGTGCCAGCAGTGACCCTATCATTCTCTACGAG. It encodes CASSDPIILYE. The CDR3 as a whole reads CASSDPIILYEQYF.

This clone was found many times. The read falls 3 residues short of the CDR3 end, and the missing part is taken from the germline J gene. V usage is TRBV30 and J usage is TRBJ1-6; 9 nucleotides line up with TRBD1. The CDR3 consists of 15 residues. Germline CDR1 and CDR2: GTSNPN and SVGIG (reference sequence). V lost 3 bases to trimming and J lost 9 bases; unmatched junction nucleotides: 9. The CDR3 sequence is CAWRGGDRVVSPLHF. The part of the CDR3 DNA that was read is TGTGCCTGGAGAGGGGGGGACAGGGTGGTTTCACCC.